This TCR beta chain was profiled in a study of breast tumors, draining lymph nodes, adjacent tissues. The CDR3 spans 13 residues. The trim removed 5 bases at V and 6 bases at J, leaving 6 bases unmatched. Germline loops: CDR1 SEHNR, CDR2 FQNEAQ (reference sequence). A few counts support this clonotype. Samples came from axillary lymph nodes draining the breast cancer. One entry per CDR3 protein results from TCRdb running MiXCR on the multiplex PCR reads. The sample includes 150,000 to 200,000 distinct CDR3 sequences, 33% of them seen just once. The sequence was obtained from a female donor with breast cancer. Some clones in this sample may be carry-over from other donors' samples. The sequencing sample was made of axillary lymph node tissue. This chain links TRBV7-9 with TRBJ1-1; 7 positions match TRBD1. The CDR3: CASSPGGSPEAFF. CDR3 sequence (DNA): TGTGCCAGCAGCCCAGGGGGTTCCCCTGAAGCTTTCTTT.